The 30 T cell receptor beta chains given below trace back to one sample, sequenced in a study of cytomegalovirus exposure and HLA in healthy donors. Primers: 60 Vbeta forward and 13 Jbeta reverse. The protocol was immunoSEQ multiplex PCR, while the TCRdb copy is restricted to in-frame clones and leaves out a portion. The data hold approximately 160,000 clones, with roughly three quarters observed a single time. The sample taken for sequencing was PBMCs. These receptors were collected from a man between 18 and 29 years old in good health and CMV-seropositive.

J is TRBJ2-7 and V is TRBV6-5, with D perhaps matching TRBD2 (5 bases). Per germline, CDR1 MNHEY and CDR2 SVGAGI. CDR3 length: 13 amino acids. CDR3 in amino acids: CASTYGAREQQYV. CDR3 sequence (DNA): TGTGCCAGCACTTACGGAGCCCGGGAACAGCAGTACGTC.

The sample holds a few counts of this clone. This chain links TRBV28 with TRBJ2-7, with 16 positions matching TRBD2. Germline CDR1 and CDR2: MDHEN and SYDVKM. This CDR3 spans 19 amino acids. Germline trimming cut 5 bases from V and 4 bases from J; bases unmatched to any gene: 14. The CDR3 sequence is CASSRQGAGTSGGAYEQYV. For the CDR3, the DNA is TGTGCCAGCAGTCGACAGGGGGCCGGGACTAGCGGGGGGGCTTACGAGCAGTACGTC.

This chain joins TRBV18 and TRBJ1-2, with 8 bases aligning to TRBD1. The CDR3 totals 15 residues. Germline V lookup: CDR1 KGHSH, CDR2 LQKENI. V was pared by 4 bases and J by 3 bases, with 7 bases of the junction left unmatched. The CDR3 loop reads CASSRIDRGDYGYTF. CDR3 sequence (DNA): TGTGCCAGCTCACGTATTGACAGGGGAGACTATGGCTACACCTTC.

This chain joins TRBV7-9 and TRBJ2-3, with TRBD2 matching 8 bases. CDR1 SEHNR and CDR2 FQNEAQ come from the germline V gene (reference sequence). Trimming took 3 bases from V and 1 from J; bases not matched to a gene: 0. The CDR3 runs 14 residues. The CDR3 here is CASSFSGGTDTQYF. The CDR3 DNA sequence: TGTGCCAGCAGCTTTAGCGGGGGCACAGATACGCAGTATTTT.

The rearrangement joins TRBV19 to TRBJ1-1; 7 bases match TRBD1. The CDR3 loop spans 12 amino acids. With 3 bases clipped from V and 7 bases from J, the junction kept 2 bases outside the gene matches. CDR1 LNHDA and CDR2 SQIVND come from the germline V gene (reference sequence). CDR3 coding DNA: TGTGCCAGTAGTATCCGGACAGGTGAAGCTTTCTTT. Translation: CASSIRTGEAFF. Combining the CDR3 with reference TRBV19 and TRBJ1-1 gives the whole variable domain DGGITQSPKYLFRKEGQNVTLSCEQNLNHDAMYWYRQDPGQGLRLIYYSQIVNDFQKGDIAEGYSVSREKKESFPLTVTSAQKNPTAFYLCASSIRTGEAFFGQGTRLTVV.

The chain couples TRBV7-9 to TRBJ2-3, with 11 positions matching TRBD1. The junction had 8 bases not matched to a gene; V was cut back by 5 bases and J by 4 bases. CDR3 size: 16 residues. The germline CDR1 and CDR2 sequences are SEHNR and FQNEAQ (reference sequence). In nucleotides, the CDR3 is TGTGCCAGCAGCATTGGGACAGGGGGAAGAGCAGATACGCAGTATTTT. Its protein product is CASSIGTGGRADTQYF.

V is TRBV4-2 and J is TRBJ1-6; 11 bases fit TRBD1. CDR3 length: 16 amino acids. Germline V gene lookup returns CDR1 LGHNA and CDR2 YNFKEQ. The junction had 8 bases not matched to a gene; V was cut back by 3 bases and J by 10 bases. The CDR3 sequence: CASSQGRTGGLSPLHF. The CDR3 region has the DNA TGTGCCAGCAGCCAGGGTAGGACAGGGGGCTTATCACCCCTCCACTTT.

In regard to this clone: A junction boundary mismatches the germline segment, possibly from a read error. This chain connects TRBV7-7 to TRBJ2-5, with 7 positions matching TRBD1. CDR1 SSHAT and CDR2 FNYEAQ come from the germline V gene (reference sequence). There are 15 residues in the CDR3. CDR3 loop: CASSSTTRQGETQYF. CDR3 nucleotide sequence: TGTGCTAGCAGCTCCACCACCAGACAGGGTGAGACCCAGTACTTC.

The chain combines TRBV10-3 with TRBJ1-1; possible D gene TRBD1, 5 bases. V shed 3 bases and J shed 2 bases, with 10 bases lying between them. Germline V CDR1 and CDR2: ENHRY, SYGVKD. This CDR3 region has 14 residues. The CDR3 protein is CAISDGQGNTEAFF. DNA for the CDR3: TGTGCCATCAGTGACGGCCAGGGAAACACTGAAGCTTTCTTT.

The rearrangement uses TRBV5-4 and TRBJ2-3, with 10 nucleotides matching TRBD2. The CDR3 has 16 amino acids. V was clipped by 2 bases and J by 8 bases; unmatched bases: 11. Germline CDR1 is SGHNT and CDR2 is YYREEE (reference sequence). CDR3 residues: CASSFRTSGEVGTQYF. CDR3 DNA: TGTGCCAGCAGCTTCCGGACTAGCGGAGAGGTTGGTACGCAGTATTTT.

The chain is built from TRBV5-1 and TRBJ2-7; TRBD2 might be the D (6 bases). The germline V and J ends were trimmed by 4 bases and 0 bases, with 14 bases remaining between them. This CDR3 region has 15 residues. Germline CDR1 reads SGHRS; CDR2 reads YFSETQ. CDR3 bases: TGCGCCAGCAGCATCGGGACTGGAAGCTCCTACGAGCAGTACGTC. This encodes CASSIGTGSSYEQYV.

This rearrangement joins TRBV19 to TRBJ2-1; possibly TRBD2 for D (6 bases). CDR1 is LNHDA and CDR2 is SQIVND in the germline V gene (reference sequence). V lost 5 bases and J lost 6, with 17 bases in between. The CDR3 consists of 15 residues. CDR3 sequence: CASSSLGTHGNEQFF. Written as DNA, the CDR3 is TGTGCCAGTAGTTCGCTTGGGACTCACGGCAATGAGCAGTTCTTC. Supplemented by reference TRBV19 and TRBJ2-1, the full variable domain reads DGGITQSPKYLFRKEGQNVTLSCEQNLNHDAMYWYRQDPGQGLRLIYYSQIVNDFQKGDIAEGYSVSREKKESFPLTVTSAQKNPTAFYLCASSSLGTHGNEQFFGPGTRLTVL.

The CDR3 sequence: CASRLSGGRADTQYF. For the CDR3, the DNA is TGCGCCAGCAGACTCAGCGGGGGACGAGCAGATACGCAGTATTTT. V gene TRBV5-1 combines with J gene TRBJ2-3, with 8 bases lining up with TRBD2. CDR1 and CDR2 (germline): SGHRS, YFSETQ. This CDR3 is 15 amino acids long. The V segment lost 5 bases and the J segment 4 bases; nucleotides outside the gene matches: 9.

V and J are TRBV15 and TRBJ1-5; D gene unclear. There are 13 residues in the CDR3. Germline V gene sequence: CDR1 LNHNV, CDR2 YYDKDF (reference sequence). The V end was cut by 0 bases, the J end by 10 bases, with 10 bases between. The CDR3 here is CATSRDQEKPQHF. The CDR3 DNA reads as TGTGCCACCAGCAGAGATCAAGAGAAACCCCAGCATTTT.

The chain recombines TRBV10-3 with TRBJ2-1; a possible D gene is TRBD1 (5 bases). The V gene lost 6 bases and the J gene lost 3 bases, with 9 bases spanning the gap. Germline CDR1 ENHRY, CDR2 SYGVKD. The CDR3 spans 13 residues. CDR3 sequence (DNA): TGTGCCATCAGGCAGGACAACTACAATGAGCAGTTCTTC. Residues: CAIRQDNYNEQFF.

This rearrangement joins TRBV27 to TRBJ1-5, with TRBD1 as a possible D gene (5 bases). CDR3 size: 13 residues. V lost 5 bases to trimming and J lost 4 bases, with 9 bases between them. The germline V gene encodes CDR1 MNHEY and CDR2 SMNVEV (reference sequence). For the CDR3, the DNA is TGTGCCAGCAGTCGGGGGGGGAATCAGCCCCAGCATTTT. Its translation is CASSRGGNQPQHF.

The chain joins TRBV13 to TRBJ2-1; 11 nucleotides match TRBD2. Trimming at V came to 7 bases and at J to 6 bases, leaving 5 bases not matched to a gene. This CDR3 contains 14 residues. Germline lookup yields CDR1 PRHDT and CDR2 FYEKMQ (reference sequence). CDR3 DNA sequence: TGTGCCAGCAATCGGCTAGCGGGAGGCAATGAGCAGTTCTTC. This sequence encodes CASNRLAGGNEQFF.

Comments on this clone: Other nucleotide sequences in the sample specify the same CDR3. The CDR3 nucleotides are TGTGCCAGCAGCTTAGGCGGGGCAGATACGCAGTATTTT. Amino acids: CASSLGGADTQYF. This chain links TRBV7-9 with TRBJ2-3; D may be TRBD2 (6 bases). This CDR3 is built from 13 residues. Trimming pared 1 base from V and 4 bases from J, leaving 6 bases between. Germline lookup yields CDR1 SEHNR and CDR2 FQNEAQ (reference sequence).

This clone was picked up one time. The chain carries TRBV28 and TRBJ1-2; the match to TRBD1 covers 10 bases. The length of the CDR3 is 14 residues. The germline gives CDR1 MDHEN, CDR2 SYDVKM. Trimming took 3 bases from V and 8 from J; bases not matched to a gene: 6. The CDR3 loop is CASSFPGQGLGYTF. CDR3 in DNA: TGTGCCAGCAGTTTCCCGGGACAGGGGCTGGGCTACACCTTC.

The V call is TRBV29-1, the J call TRBJ1-2; D may be TRBD1 (5 bases). The CDR3 is made up of 13 amino acids. Germline V gene data show CDR1 as SQVTM and CDR2 as ANQGSEA. Between the trimmed V and J ends, which lost 3 bases and 1 base, there was a span of 9 bases. The CDR3 spells CSVDTGGNYGYTF. The CDR3 nucleotides are TGCAGCGTTGATACGGGGGGTAACTATGGCTACACCTTC.

This clone occurred once. The chain couples TRBV7-2 to TRBJ2-1, with TRBD2 matching over 13 bases. V lost 5 bases, J lost 9 bases, and 7 bases stayed unmatched. The CDR3 runs 15 residues. Germline V gene sequence: CDR1 SGHTA, CDR2 FQGNSA. The CDR3 region has the DNA TGTGCCAGCAGCCGACTAGCGGGGGGCCGGGGTGAGCAGTTCTTC. It encodes CASSRLAGGRGEQFF.

CDR3 nucleotide sequence: TGTGCCAGCAGCTCCACCGGGACACACTATGGCTACACCTTC. As protein: CASSSTGTHYGYTF. The V and J genes are TRBV11-3 and TRBJ1-2, with TRBD1 as a possible D gene (6 bases). The CDR3 extends over 14 amino acids. The germline V and J ends were trimmed by 4 bases and 3 bases, with 12 bases remaining between them. Germline assignment: CDR1 SGHNT and CDR2 YENEEA.

V gene TRBV7-2 combines with J gene TRBJ2-5; 7 bases agree with TRBD1. V lost 5 bases to trimming and J lost 0 bases; unmatched junction nucleotides: 6. The CDR3 consists of 15 residues. Germline CDR1 SGHTA, CDR2 FQGNSA. The CDR3 reads CASSDRDRHQETQYF. The CDR3 DNA follows: TGTGCCAGCAGCGACCGGGACAGACACCAAGAGACCCAGTACTTC.

For the CDR3, the DNA is TGTGCCAGCAGCGCGACTAGCCCGAACACCGGGGAGCTGTTTTTT. Residues: CASSATSPNTGELFF. The chain links TRBV9 to TRBJ2-2, with 7 positions matching TRBD2. CDR1 and CDR2 (germline): SGDLS, YYNGEE. The junction had 2 bases not matched to a gene; V was cut back by 3 bases and J by 0 bases. The CDR3 totals 15 residues.

The CDR3 region has the DNA TGTGCCAGCAGTGGGTTACAGGGGGTCTATCAGCCCCAGCATTTT. Translation: CASSGLQGVYQPQHF. The chain links TRBV6-1 to TRBJ1-5; 8 bases are a match to TRBD1. With 4 bases clipped from V and 5 bases from J, the junction kept 7 bases outside the gene matches. This CDR3 has 15 amino acids. Germline CDR1 MNHNS, CDR2 SASEGT.

This chain uses TRBV6-1 with TRBJ2-5, with D maybe TRBD1 (5 bases). Germline assignment: CDR1 MNHNS and CDR2 SASEGT. V was pared by 1 base and J by 6 bases, with 12 bases between. The CDR3 is 14 residues long. CDR3 DNA: TGTGCCAGCAGTGAAGGGGGCAGGGCGAAGACCCAGTACTTC. Translation: CASSEGGRAKTQYF.

The rearrangement joins TRBV7-9 to TRBJ1-2, with TRBD1 as a possible D gene (5 bases). CDR3 size: 14 residues. V lost 0 bases, J lost 3 bases, and 8 bases lay in between. Germline V CDR1 and CDR2: SEHNR, FQNEAQ (reference sequence). In DNA form, the CDR3 reads TGTGCCAGCAGCTTAGCAGGCAGGGACTATGGCTACACCTTC. Its translation: CASSLAGRDYGYTF. Supplemented by reference TRBV7-9 and TRBJ1-2, the full variable domain reads DTGVSQNPRHKITKRGQNVTFRCDPISEHNRLYWYRQTLGQGPEFLTYFQNEAQLEKSRLLSDRFSAERPKGSFSTLEIQRTEQGDSAMYLCASSLAGRDYGYTFGSGTRLTVV.

The J gene is TRBJ2-5, the V gene TRBV7-2, with 7 bases aligning to TRBD1. The CDR3 is 15 residues long. The trim removed 0 bases at V and 2 bases at J, leaving 3 bases unmatched. Germline V lookup: CDR1 SGHTA, CDR2 FQGNSA. CDR3 in amino acids: CASSLAGQLQETQYF. The CDR3 region has the DNA TGTGCCAGCAGCTTAGCGGGACAGTTGCAAGAGACCCAGTACTTC.

The rearrangement uses TRBV5-4 and TRBJ1-3; no clear D. With 0 bases removed from V and 2 bases from J, the gap between germline ends came to 9 bases. There are 15 residues in the CDR3. Germline CDR1 and CDR2: SGHNT and YYREEE (reference sequence). CDR3 sequence: CASSLDGQAGNTIYF. The CDR3 coding sequence is TGTGCCAGCAGCTTGGATGGTCAGGCTGGAAACACCATATATTTT. The full variable domain, with the rest looked up from reference TRBV5-4 and TRBJ1-3, is ETGVTQSPTHLIKTRGQQVTLRCSSQSGHNTVSWYQQALGQGPQFIFQYYREEENGRGNFPPRFSGLQFPNYSSELNVNALELDDSALYLCASSLDGQAGNTIYFGEGSWLTVV.

This clone was counted a single time. The rearrangement links TRBV6-1 to TRBJ1-1; D possibly corresponds to TRBD1 (5 bases). With 6 bases removed from V and 10 bases from J, the gap between germline ends came to 15 bases. Germline V gives CDR1 MNHNS, CDR2 SASEGT. This CDR3 is built from 12 residues. The CDR3 sequence is CASRGRGTGAFF. The CDR3, as DNA: TGTGCCAGCAGGGGGCGGGGGACCGGAGCTTTCTTT.